The 10 T cell receptor beta chains below were found in one sample sequenced in a study of PD-1 blockade in classical Hodgkin lymphoma. Time point described: cycle 4 day 1 (C4D1), after five to seven weeks of nivolumab. All patients experienced relapse after autologous stem cell transplantation, and brentuximab vedotin exposure was variable. Method: immunoSEQ multiplex PCR; TCRdb's copy keeps in-frame clones and lacks some. The top ten clones hold approximately 18% of a sample with some 33,000 clones, 81% of them seen once. The material sequenced was peripheral blood mononuclear cells (PBMCs), taken before the fourth cycle of nivolumab. Receptor source: a human donor with classical Hodgkin lymphoma.

Regarding this clone: Its ends do not fully match the called genes, so a read error is possible. The CDR3 nucleotides read TGTGCCGGCAGCTTAGATCCCGGGGACGAGCAGTACTTC. Translated, it gives CAGSLDPGDEQYF. The chain links TRBV7-2 to TRBJ2-7; D may be TRBD2 (5 bases). In germline, CDR1 is SGHTA, CDR2 FQGNSA. The CDR3 extends over 13 amino acids. Full variable domain (rest looked up from reference TRBV7-2 and TRBJ2-7): GAGVSQSPSNKVTEKGKDVELRCDPISGHTALYWYRQSLGQGLEFLIYFQGNSAPDKSGLPSDRFSAERTGGSVSTLTIQRTQQEDSAVYLCAGSLDPGDEQYFGPGTRLTVT.

The genes are TRBV7-6 and TRBJ2-7, with D possibly being TRBD2 (6 bases). Germline V gene sequence: CDR1 SGHVS, CDR2 FNYEAQ. CDR3 length: 14 amino acids. Trimming took 0 bases from V and 4 from J, leaving 10 bases between them. The CDR3 DNA reads as TGTGCCAGCAGCTTAGCGCGGGGCTTTTACGAGCAGTACTTC. This translates into CASSLARGFYEQYF. Using reference TRBV7-6 and TRBJ2-7 for the parts outside the CDR3, the full variable domain is GAGVSQSPRYKVTKRGQDVALRCDPISGHVSLYWYRQALGQGPEFLTYFNYEAQQDKSGLPNDRFSAERPEGSISTLTIQRTEQRDSAMYRCASSLARGFYEQYFGPGTRLTVT.

The chain carries TRBV9 and TRBJ1-2; 12 nucleotides line up with TRBD1. CDR1 and CDR2 from the germline V gene are SGDLS and YYNGEE. J was trimmed by 4 bases and V by 2 bases; bases with no gene match: 3. The CDR3 has 15 amino acids. CDR3 amino acids: CASSVGQGAGYGYTF. CDR3 coding DNA: TGTGCCAGCAGCGTGGGACAGGGGGCTGGCTATGGCTACACCTTC. The full variable domain, in which reference TRBV9 and TRBJ1-2 provide the parts outside the CDR3, is DSGVTQTPKHLITATGQRVTLRCSPRSGDLSVYWYQQSLDQGLQFLIQYYNGEERAKGNILERFSAQQFPDLHSELNLSSLELGDSALYFCASSVGQGAGYGYTFGSGTRLTVV.

This clone appeared a single time. The J gene is TRBJ2-5, the V gene TRBV27; 11 bases agree with TRBD1. Germline V gives CDR1 MNHEY, CDR2 SMNVEV (reference sequence). The CDR3 is 15 amino acids. Germline trimming cut 5 bases from V and 5 bases from J; bases unmatched to any gene: 7. The CDR3 is CASSHGQGAGETQYF. CDR3 nucleotide sequence: TGTGCCAGCAGTCACGGACAGGGGGCGGGGGAGACCCAGTACTTC.

V is TRBV7-9 and J is TRBJ2-5, with D possibly TRBD1 on 6 matching bases. The V end lost 0 bases, the J end lost 4 bases, and 6 bases lay between the germline ends. Germline V gene data show CDR1 as SEHNR and CDR2 as FQNEAQ (reference sequence). The CDR3 is 13 residues long. DNA of the CDR3: TGTGCCAGCAGCTTAGCGACAGGAGAGACCCAGTACTTC. It specifies CASSLATGETQYF.

This chain links TRBV11-3 with TRBJ2-5, with D tentatively TRBD2 (6 bases). Germline CDR1 and CDR2: SGHNT and YENEEA. The V gene lost 0 bases and the J gene lost 0 bases, with 11 bases spanning the gap. The CDR3 contains 16 residues. The CDR3 nucleotides read TGTGCCAGCAGCTTAGAGGCTAGCGCGGACCAAGAGACCCAGTACTTC. Translation: CASSLEASADQETQYF. The entire variable domain, with the rest obtained from reference TRBV11-3 and TRBJ2-5, is as follows: EAGVVQSPRYKIIEKKQPVAFWCNPISGHNTLYWYLQNLGQGPELLIRYENEEAVDDSQLPKDRFSAERLKGVDSTLKIQPAELGDSAVYLCASSLEASADQETQYFGPGTRLLVL.

The chain is built from TRBV27 and TRBJ2-1; D perhaps matches TRBD1 (6 bases). The CDR3 covers 15 residues. Germline V gene lookup returns CDR1 MNHEY and CDR2 SMNVEV (reference sequence). V lost 5 bases, J lost 5 bases, and 16 bases lay in between. The DNA of the CDR3 is TGTGCCAGCAGTGGGGATGGGGGCGTGAACAATGAGCAGTTCTTC. It specifies CASSGDGGVNNEQFF.

The chain is built from TRBV10-3 and TRBJ1-2; D not resolved. The CDR3 is made up of 13 amino acids. Germline V gives CDR1 ENHRY, CDR2 SYGVKD. V lost 3 bases and J lost 5, with 10 bases in between. The CDR3 is CAISDAPVYGYTF. The CDR3 nucleotides are TGTGCCATCAGTGACGCGCCCGTTTATGGCTACACCTTC.

The J gene is TRBJ2-3, the V gene TRBV11-1; 8 bases align to TRBD2. The CDR3 has 18 amino acids. V lost 0 bases and J lost 0; bases outside the gene matches: 8. From germline, CDR1 is SGHAT and CDR2 FQDESV (reference sequence). The CDR3 reads CASSLALTSGASTDTQYF. In nucleotides, the CDR3 is TGTGCCAGCAGCTTAGCGCTCACTAGCGGAGCTAGCACAGATACGCAGTATTTT. The variable domain in full, with the rest retrieved from reference TRBV11-1 and TRBJ2-3, is EAEVAQSPRYKITEKSQAVAFWCDPISGHATLYWYRQILGQGPELLVQFQDESVVDDSQLPKDRFSAERLKGVDSTLKIQPAELGDSAMYLCASSLALTSGASTDTQYFGPGTRLTVL.

The rearrangement uses TRBV4-3 and TRBJ2-5, with D unresolved. V was clipped by 0 bases and J by 6 bases, with 8 bases between them. The germline CDR1 and CDR2 sequences are LGHNA and YSLEER. This CDR3 is built from 13 residues. The CDR3 reads CASSQDLRKTQYF. The CDR3 DNA sequence: TGCGCCAGCAGCCAAGATCTGAGGAAGACCCAGTACTTC.